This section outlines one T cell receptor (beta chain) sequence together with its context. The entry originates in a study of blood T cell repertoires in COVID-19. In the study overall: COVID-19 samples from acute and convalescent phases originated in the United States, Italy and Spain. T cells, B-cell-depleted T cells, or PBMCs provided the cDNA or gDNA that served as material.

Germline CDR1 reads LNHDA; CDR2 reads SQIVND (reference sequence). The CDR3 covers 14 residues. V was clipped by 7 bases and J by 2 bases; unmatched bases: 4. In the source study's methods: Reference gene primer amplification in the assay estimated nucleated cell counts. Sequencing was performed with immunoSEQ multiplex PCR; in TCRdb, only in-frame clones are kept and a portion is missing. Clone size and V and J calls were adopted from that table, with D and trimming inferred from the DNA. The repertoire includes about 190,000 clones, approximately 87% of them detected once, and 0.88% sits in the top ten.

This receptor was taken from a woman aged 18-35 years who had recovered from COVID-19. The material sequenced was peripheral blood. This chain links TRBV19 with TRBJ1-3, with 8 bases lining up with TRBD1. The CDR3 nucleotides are TGTGCCAGTAAGCGGACAGGGCCTGGAAACACCATATATTTT. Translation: CASKRTGPGNTIYF.